This TCR beta chain emerged from a study of T cells in localized non-small cell lung cancer. General observations from the study: Appearing in adjacent lung were a median about 59 of the top 100 tumor clones.

Data came from immunoSEQ multiplex PCR; TCRdb stores just in-frame clones and leaves some out. The table shows 50,000 to 75,000 clones, with roughly 90% occurring only once. The CDR3 covers 12 residues. Germline V lookup: CDR1 LNHDA, CDR2 SQIVND (reference sequence). V lost 5 bases and J lost 4, with 6 bases in between. A note on this clone: Its specificity is not known.

The sequencing used peripheral blood, collected before any cancer treatment. This chain connects TRBV19 to TRBJ1-5; D ambiguous. The TCR comes from a man between 40 and 70 years old with stage I squamous cell lung carcinoma. The CDR3 spells CASSPRNQPQHF. The CDR3 DNA reads TGTGCCAGTAGTCCAAGGAATCAGCCCCAGCATTTT.